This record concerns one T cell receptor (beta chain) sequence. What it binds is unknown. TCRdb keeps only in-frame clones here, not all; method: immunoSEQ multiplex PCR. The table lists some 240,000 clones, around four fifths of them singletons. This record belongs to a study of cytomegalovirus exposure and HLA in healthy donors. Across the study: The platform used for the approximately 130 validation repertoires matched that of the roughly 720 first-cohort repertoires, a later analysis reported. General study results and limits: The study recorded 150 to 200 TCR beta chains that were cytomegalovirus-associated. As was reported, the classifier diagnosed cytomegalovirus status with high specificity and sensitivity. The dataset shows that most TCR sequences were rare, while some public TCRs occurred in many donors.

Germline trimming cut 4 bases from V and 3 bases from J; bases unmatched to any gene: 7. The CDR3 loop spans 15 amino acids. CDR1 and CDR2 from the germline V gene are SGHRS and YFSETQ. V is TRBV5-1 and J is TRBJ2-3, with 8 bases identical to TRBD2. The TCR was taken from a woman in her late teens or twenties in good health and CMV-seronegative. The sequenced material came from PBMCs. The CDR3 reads CASSQREGGTDTQYF. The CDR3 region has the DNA TGCGCCAGCAGCCAACGGGAGGGCGGGACAGATACGCAGTATTTT.